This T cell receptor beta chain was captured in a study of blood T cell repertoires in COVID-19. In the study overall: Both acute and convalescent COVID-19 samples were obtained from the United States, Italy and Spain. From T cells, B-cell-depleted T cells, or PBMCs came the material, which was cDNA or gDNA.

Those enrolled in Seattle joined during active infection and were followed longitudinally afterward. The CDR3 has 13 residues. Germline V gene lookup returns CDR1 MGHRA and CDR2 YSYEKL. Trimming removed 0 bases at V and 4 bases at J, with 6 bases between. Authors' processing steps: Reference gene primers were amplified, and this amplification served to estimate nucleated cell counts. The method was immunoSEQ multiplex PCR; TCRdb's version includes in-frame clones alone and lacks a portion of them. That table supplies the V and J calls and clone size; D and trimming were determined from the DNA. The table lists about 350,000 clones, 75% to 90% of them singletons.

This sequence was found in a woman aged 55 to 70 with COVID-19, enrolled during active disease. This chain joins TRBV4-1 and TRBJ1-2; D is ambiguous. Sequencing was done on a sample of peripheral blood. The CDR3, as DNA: TGCGCCAGCAGCCAAGATCACAGCTATGGCTACACCTTC. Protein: CASSQDHSYGYTF.